This T cell receptor beta chain was recorded in a study of HIV-infected patients and healthy controls. About 450 ng RNA was reverse transcribed with alpha and beta constant-region primers. Separate chain-specific third strand synthesis with multiplexing indices produced the alpha and beta libraries. Second strand DNA was synthesized using a primer at the SP2 site. TCRdb analysed the 5' RACE reads with MiXCR anew, one entry per CDR3 protein. The sample lists over 10,000 distinct CDR3 sequences, approximately 10% occurring once. Study observations and caveats: Healthy control repertoires had roughly threefold more distinct CDR3s than untreated HIV+ repertoires, and higher Shannon diversity. Compared with controls, mean Gini indices were significantly raised in HIV-infected repertoires, possibly indicating oligoclonality.

The repertoire came from unfractionated whole blood and reflected all unsorted peripheral T cells. RNA came from under 3 ml of peripheral blood. This clonotype appeared many times. The antigen remains undetermined. Sequenced sample: blood. This TCR was sampled from an adult in good health.

CDR3 residues: CASINSFNEQFF. The CDR3 DNA reads as TGCGCCAGCATAAACAGCTTCAATGAGCAGTTCTTC. V usage is TRBV5-1 and J usage is TRBJ2-1; no reliable D call. Trimming removed 6 bases at V and 6 bases at J, with 10 bases between. CDR3 length: 12 amino acids. The germline gives CDR1 SGHRS, CDR2 YFSETQ.